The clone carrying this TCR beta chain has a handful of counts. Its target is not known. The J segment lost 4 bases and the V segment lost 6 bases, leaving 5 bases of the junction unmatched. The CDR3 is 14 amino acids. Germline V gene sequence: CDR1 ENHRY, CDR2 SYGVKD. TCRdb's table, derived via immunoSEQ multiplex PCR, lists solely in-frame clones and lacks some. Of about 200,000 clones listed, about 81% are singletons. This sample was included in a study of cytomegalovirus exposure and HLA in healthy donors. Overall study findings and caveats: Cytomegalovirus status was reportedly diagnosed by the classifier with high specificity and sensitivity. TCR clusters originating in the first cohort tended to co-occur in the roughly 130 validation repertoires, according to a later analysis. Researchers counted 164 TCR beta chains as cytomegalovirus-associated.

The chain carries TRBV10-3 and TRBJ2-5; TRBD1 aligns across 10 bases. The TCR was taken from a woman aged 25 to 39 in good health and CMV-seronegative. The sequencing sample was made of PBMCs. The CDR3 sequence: CAIRPDRGSETQYF. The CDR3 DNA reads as TGTGCCATCAGACCGGACAGGGGGTCAGAGACCCAGTACTTC.